A single sample is the source of the 17 T cell receptor beta chains below, sequenced in a study of early T cells in non-severe SARS-CoV-2 infection. Each CDR3 protein gets one entry after TCRdb re-called the 5' RACE reads with MiXCR. The table has 75,000 to 100,000 distinct CDR3 sequences, 14% to 15% seen once; the top ten hold about 0.58%. Input material: whole blood. Every receptor here comes from an adult who was a healthcare worker with PCR-confirmed SARS-CoV-2 infection or an uninfected control (not recorded which).

This clonotype has ten or more counts. The chain joins TRBV5-1 to TRBJ1-6, with TRBD1 matching 8 bases. The CDR3 spans 14 residues. CDR1 and CDR2 from the germline V gene are SGHRS and YFSETQ. J was trimmed by 9 bases and V by 0 bases; bases with no gene match: 2. The CDR3 sequence: CASSLGQGSSPLHF. The CDR3 coding sequence is TGCGCCAGCAGCTTGGGACAGGGGAGTTCACCCCTCCACTTT. Drawing the rest from reference TRBV5-1 and TRBJ1-6, the complete variable domain is KAGVTQTPRYLIKTRGQQVTLSCSPISGHRSVSWYQQTPGQGLQFLFEYFSETQRNKGNFPGRFSGRQFSNSRSEMNVSTLELGDSALYLCASSLGQGSSPLHFGNGTRLTVT.

The table lists this clonotype with a few counts. The genes are TRBV4-1 and TRBJ2-7; 9 positions match TRBD1. The CDR3 consists of 16 residues. Germline lookup yields CDR1 MGHRA and CDR2 YSYEKL. The ends lost 3 bases at V and 7 bases at J; junction bases unmatched: 13. CDR3 residues: CASSHLGLTGGGEQYV. Written as DNA, the CDR3 is TGCGCCAGCAGCCACCTAGGACTCACAGGGGGCGGGGAGCAGTACGTC.

This clonotype was seen only a few times. The J gene is TRBJ1-4, the V gene TRBV2; the D is unclear. V shed 8 bases and J shed 0 bases, with 13 bases lying between them. The CDR3 contains 15 residues. Germline values: CDR1 SNHLY, CDR2 FYNNEI. CDR3 residues: CASREREATNEKLFF. CDR3 nucleotide sequence: TGTGCCAGCCGGGAGAGGGAGGCAACTAATGAAAAACTGTTTTTT.

This clonotype has ten or more counts. The chain combines TRBV6-1 with TRBJ1-3, with TRBD1 as a possible D gene (6 bases). Germline lookup yields CDR1 MNHNS and CDR2 SASEGT. The CDR3 is 12 amino acids. V lost 7 bases and J 7 bases, leaving 11 bases between the germline ends. In DNA form, the CDR3 reads TGTGCCAGCATGGGGGCAGGGAACACCATATATTTT. As protein: CASMGAGNTIYF.

This clonotype was observed a handful of times. The rearrangement links TRBV6-4 to TRBJ2-3; D is tentatively TRBD1 or TRBD2 (5 bases each). This CDR3 has 15 amino acids. Trimming took off 5 bases at V and 1 base at J, with 13 bases between the two ends. Germline V gives CDR1 MRHNA, CDR2 SNTAGT. In nucleotides, the CDR3 is TGTGCCAGCAGTAGGGACGCCGCGGGCACAGATACGCAGTATTTT. This codes for CASSRDAAGTDTQYF.

The rearrangement joins TRBV6-6 to TRBJ1-4; no definite D call. Trimming pared 3 bases from V and 13 bases from J, leaving 18 bases between. This CDR3 is 14 amino acids long. Germline V lookup: CDR1 MNHNY, CDR2 SVGAGI (reference sequence). CDR3 DNA: TGTGCCAGCAGTTATGGAGGGTACATTGAAGTACTGTTTTTT. It translates to CASSYGGYIEVLFF.

The V call is TRBV6-2 or TRBV6-3, the J call TRBJ1-1, with D hard to call. Trimming left V 2 bases short and J 4 bases short, with 11 bases between. The CDR3 consists of 14 residues. The germline gives CDR1 MNHEY, CDR2 SVGEGT. CDR3 protein: CASSYAAFGTEAFF. CDR3 nucleotide sequence: TGTGCCAGCAGTTACGCCGCGTTCGGCACTGAAGCTTTCTTT.

This clonotype was counted only a few times. V and J are TRBV2 and TRBJ1-3; the D is unclear. The germline V gene encodes CDR1 SNHLY and CDR2 FYNNEI. This CDR3 contains 16 residues. The V and J ends lost 4 bases and 0 bases respectively, with 13 bases between them. CDR3: CASSVARPSSGNTIYF. CDR3 nucleotides: TGTGCCAGCAGTGTTGCACGCCCGAGCTCTGGAAACACCATATATTTT.

The J gene is TRBJ1-1, the V gene TRBV7-6, with 7 positions matching TRBD1. Germline V CDR1 and CDR2: SGHVS, FNYEAQ. Unmatched junction bases numbered 11, after V lost 1 base and J lost 0 bases. The CDR3 extends over 18 amino acids. The CDR3 bases are TGTGCCAGCAGCTTAGTATCGGCAGGGGGTCATATGAACACTGAAGCTTTCTTT. This encodes CASSLVSAGGHMNTEAFF.

This clonotype was seen ten or more times. The genes are TRBV18 and TRBJ2-1; maybe TRBD1 (6 bases). V was cut by 6 bases and J by 2 bases, with 17 bases left in between. This CDR3 spans 16 amino acids. Germline V lookup: CDR1 KGHSH, CDR2 LQKENI. The CDR3 reads CASSEDPEGAYNEQFF. CDR3 coding DNA: TGTGCCAGCTCCGAAGACCCCGAGGGGGCCTACAATGAGCAGTTCTTC.

This clonotype was observed many times. V is TRBV12-3 or TRBV12-4 and J is TRBJ1-2; D not resolved. V was pared by 1 base and J by 6 bases, with 6 bases between. The CDR3 sequence is 12 residues long. CDR3 region: CASSLEWDGYTF. The DNA for the CDR3 is TGTGCCAGCAGTTTAGAGTGGGATGGCTACACCTTC.

J is TRBJ2-5 and V is TRBV3-1; TRBD2 matches 14 bases. This CDR3 contains 14 residues. Germline V gene sequence: CDR1 LGHDT, CDR2 YNNKEL (reference sequence). Trimming removed 3 bases from V and 8 bases from J; junction bases left unmatched: 2. The CDR3 loop is CASSQTSGGATQYF. CDR3 in DNA: TGTGCCAGCAGCCAGACTAGCGGGGGGGCTACCCAGTACTTC.

The chain employs TRBV7-8 and TRBJ1-3; D not resolved. V lost 5 bases and J 0 bases, leaving 17 bases between the germline ends. Per germline, CDR1 SGHVS and CDR2 FQNEAQ. The length of the CDR3 is 17 residues. The CDR3 loop reads CASSPAVASISGNTIYF. The CDR3 DNA is TGTGCCAGCAGCCCCGCCGTGGCCAGCATCTCTGGAAACACCATATATTTT.

Points on this clonotype: A junction end diverges from the germline sequence, so it may reflect a read error. This rearrangement joins TRBV7-6 to TRBJ1-1, with 9 positions matching TRBD1. Germline CDR1 and CDR2: SGHVS and FNYEAQ. There are 13 residues in the CDR3. CDR3 sequence (DNA): TGTGCCAGCAGCACGGGACAGGGCACTGAAGTTTTCTTT. Translation: CASSTGQGTEVFF.

In its sample, this clonotype was seen a few times. The chain joins TRBV18 to TRBJ2-2; the D is unclear. CDR1 and CDR2 from the germline V gene are KGHSH and LQKENI. V lost 4 bases and J lost 6, with 3 bases in between. CDR3 length equals 11 residues. The CDR3 region is CASSRPGELFF. The DNA of the CDR3 is TGTGCCAGCTCACGTCCCGGGGAGCTGTTTTTT.

This clonotype was seen a handful of times. The rearrangement links TRBV18 to TRBJ1-1, with D hard to call. V was shortened by 0 bases and J by 4 bases, with 6 bases between the two germline ends. The V gene's germline CDR1 is KGHSH and CDR2 LQKENI. The CDR3 contains 13 residues. The CDR3 loop is CASSPPWSTEAFF. CDR3 nucleotide sequence: TGTGCCAGCTCACCACCGTGGAGCACTGAAGCTTTCTTT.

The sample holds many counts of this clonotype. The rearrangement uses TRBV11-2 and TRBJ2-2; unclear D gene. This CDR3 spans 14 amino acids. V was pared by 4 bases and J by 1 base, with 7 bases between. CDR1 and CDR2 (germline): SGHAT, FQNNGV. The CDR3 bases are TGTGCCAGCAGCTCTCGTCGGAACACCGGGGAGCTGTTTTTT. It translates to CASSSRRNTGELFF.